Reported below is one T cell receptor beta chain. This specimen belongs to a study of control samples from healthy donors and cancer patients. Sequencing was performed with immunoSEQ multiplex PCR; in TCRdb, only in-frame clones are kept and a portion is missing. The sample lists 170,000 or so clones, over 85% occurring once. The CDR3 runs 15 residues. V shed 2 bases, J shed 7 bases, and the junction held 7 bases outside the gene matches. Germline CDR1 is MNHEY and CDR2 is SMNVEV (reference sequence). The receptor's source is a man under 40 in good health. The chain combines TRBV27 with TRBJ2-2, with TRBD1 matching 7 bases. Sequenced: blood. Written as DNA, the CDR3 is TGTGCCAGCAGTTTAGGGGACAGCATTTACGGGGAGCTGTTTTTT. Its protein product is CASSLGDSIYGELFF.